A selection of T cell receptor beta chains follows, all from one sample in a study of control samples from healthy donors and cancer patients. The method was immunoSEQ multiplex PCR; TCRdb's version includes in-frame clones alone and lacks a portion of them. The data hold under 200,000 clones, with approximately 94% observed a single time. What was sequenced was PBMCs. Every receptor here comes from a man between 60 and 70 years old with colorectal cancer. The CDR3 runs from the conserved cysteine through the conserved F or W. The D gene is left open where the match is weak. Size is omitted from some rows. Given values are once, few, many or a class for expanded clones.

v_call: TRBV9; d_call: .; j_call: TRBJ2-2; clone_size: once; cdr3_aa: CASSSSAAGELFF; cdr3_nt: TGTGCCAGCAGCTCTAGTGCGGCCGGGGAGCTGTTTTTT
v_call: TRBV11-2; d_call: .; j_call: TRBJ2-7; clone_size: .; cdr3_aa: CASGRQGGSYEQYF; cdr3_nt: TGTGCCAGCGGCCGACAGGGAGGATCCTACGAGCAGTACTTC
v_call: TRBV5-1; d_call: .; j_call: TRBJ1-1; clone_size: .; cdr3_aa: CASSLRGLNTEAFF; cdr3_nt: TGCGCCAGCAGCTTGAGGGGTTTGAACACTGAAGCTTTCTTT
v_call: TRBV5-4; d_call: .; j_call: TRBJ2-7; clone_size: .; cdr3_aa: CASSPGVGEQYF; cdr3_nt: TGTGCCAGCTCCCCAGGGGTAGGGGAGCAGTACTTC
v_call: TRBV7-7; d_call: .; j_call: TRBJ2-1; clone_size: .; cdr3_aa: CASSQQGSNEQFF; cdr3_nt: TGTGCCAGCAGCCAACAGGGTTCCAATGAGCAGTTCTTC
v_call: TRBV7-2; d_call: TRBD2; j_call: TRBJ2-7; clone_size: .; cdr3_aa: CASSTLAGTEQYF; cdr3_nt: TGTGCCAGCAGCACCCTAGCGGGGACTGAGCAGTACTTC
v_call: TRBV4-1; d_call: .; j_call: TRBJ2-5; clone_size: .; cdr3_aa: CASSQVTNTGETQYF; cdr3_nt: TGCGCCAGCAGCCAAGTGACCAACACCGGGGAGACCCAGTACTTC
v_call: TRBV3-1/TRBV3-2; d_call: TRBD1; j_call: TRBJ1-2; clone_size: .; cdr3_aa: CASSQLDRPPYGYTF; cdr3_nt: TGTGCCAGCAGCCAACTGGACAGGCCCCCATATGGCTACACCTTC
v_call: TRBV7-2; d_call: .; j_call: TRBJ1-4; clone_size: .; cdr3_aa: CASSLMGRPNEKLFF; cdr3_nt: TGTGCCAGCAGCTTAATGGGGCGCCCGAATGAAAAACTGTTTTTT
v_call: TRBV6-5; d_call: TRBD1; j_call: TRBJ1-2; clone_size: .; cdr3_aa: CASRAQGWKDGYTF; cdr3_nt: TGTGCCAGCAGAGCACAGGGGTGGAAGGATGGCTACACCTTC
v_call: TRBV19; d_call: TRBD1; j_call: TRBJ1-5; clone_size: .; cdr3_aa: CASSANSQGAHQPQHF; cdr3_nt: TGTGCCAGTAGTGCAAATTCACAGGGGGCCCATCAGCCCCAGCATTTT
v_call: TRBV11-2; d_call: TRBD1; j_call: TRBJ2-7; clone_size: .; cdr3_aa: CASSLGEGASYEQYF; cdr3_nt: TGTGCCAGCAGCTTAGGTGAGGGGGCCTCCTACGAGCAGTACTTC
v_call: TRBV11-2; d_call: TRBD1; j_call: TRBJ1-2; clone_size: .; cdr3_aa: CASSPETGTGARDGYTF; cdr3_nt: TGTGCCAGCAGCCCAGAGACCGGGACAGGGGCTCGGGATGGCTACACCTTC
v_call: TRBV24-1; d_call: .; j_call: TRBJ2-1; clone_size: .; cdr3_aa: CATRDWRAGASDEQFF; cdr3_nt: TGTGCCACTCGTGATTGGCGGGCAGGGGCCTCAGATGAGCAGTTCTTC
v_call: TRBV4-1; d_call: .; j_call: TRBJ1-3; clone_size: .; cdr3_aa: CASSHPPGGSNTIYF; cdr3_nt: TGCGCCAGCAGCCACCCCCCCGGGGGTAGTAACACCATATATTTT
v_call: TRBV6-5; d_call: TRBD1; j_call: TRBJ2-7; clone_size: once; cdr3_aa: CASRRQGANYEQYF; cdr3_nt: TGTGCCAGCCGCCGTCAGGGGGCAAACTACGAGCAGTACTTC
v_call: TRBV19; d_call: .; j_call: TRBJ1-2; clone_size: .; cdr3_aa: CASSIGSGADYGYTF; cdr3_nt: TGTGCCAGTAGTATTGGGTCGGGGGCAGACTATGGCTACACCTTC
v_call: TRBV19; d_call: .; j_call: TRBJ1-4; clone_size: .; cdr3_aa: CASNTGLEGEKLFF; cdr3_nt: TGTGCCAGTAATACAGGGCTCGAGGGTGAAAAACTGTTTTTT
v_call: TRBV7-2; d_call: TRBD1; j_call: TRBJ1-6; clone_size: .; cdr3_aa: CASSLGTVRSPLHF; cdr3_nt: TGTGCCAGCAGCTTGGGGACAGTCCGTTCACCCCTCCACTTT
v_call: TRBV5-1; d_call: .; j_call: TRBJ1-2; clone_size: once; cdr3_aa: CASSLEGEGYTF; cdr3_nt: TGCGCCAGCAGCTTGGAAGGGGAGGGCTACACCTTC
v_call: TRBV5-1; d_call: .; j_call: TRBJ1-1; clone_size: .; cdr3_aa: CASSLGGAREKAFF; cdr3_nt: TGCGCCAGCAGCTTGGGGGGTGCCAGGGAAAAAGCTTTCTTT
v_call: TRBV28; d_call: TRBD2; j_call: TRBJ2-1; clone_size: .; cdr3_aa: CASSSGLAYEQFF; cdr3_nt: TGTGCCAGCAGTTCGGGACTAGCGTATGAGCAGTTCTTC
v_call: TRBV6-5; d_call: .; j_call: TRBJ1-2; clone_size: .; cdr3_aa: CASSRGTSDYGYTF; cdr3_nt: TGTGCCAGCAGCCGCGGGACATCGGACTATGGCTACACCTTC
v_call: TRBV7-9; d_call: TRBD1; j_call: TRBJ1-2; clone_size: .; cdr3_aa: CASSSGQGGPGYTF; cdr3_nt: TGTGCCAGCAGTTCGGGACAGGGGGGTCCTGGCTACACCTTC
v_call: TRBV11-2; d_call: .; j_call: TRBJ2-3; clone_size: .; cdr3_aa: CASSFSGGTDTQYF; cdr3_nt: TGTGCCAGCAGCTTTTCGGGGGGCACAGATACGCAGTATTTT
v_call: TRBV27; d_call: .; j_call: TRBJ2-7; clone_size: .; cdr3_aa: CASSPRGTYEQYF; cdr3_nt: TGTGCCAGCAGTCCCCGGGGGACCTACGAGCAGTACTTC
v_call: TRBV7-2; d_call: TRBD1; j_call: TRBJ1-5; clone_size: .; cdr3_aa: CASSRDSTTNQPQHF; cdr3_nt: TGTGCCAGCAGCCGGGACAGTACCACCAATCAGCCCCAGCATTTT
v_call: TRBV6-5; d_call: .; j_call: TRBJ2-5; clone_size: .; cdr3_aa: CASSYSVLGTPGTQYF; cdr3_nt: TGTGCCAGCAGTTACTCGGTCCTCGGGACTCCGGGGACCCAGTACTTC
v_call: TRBV30; d_call: TRBD1; j_call: TRBJ1-5; clone_size: .; cdr3_aa: CAWSADRGPGNQPQHF; cdr3_nt: TGTGCCTGGAGTGCCGACAGGGGGCCGGGCAATCAGCCCCAGCATTTT